Each of the 5 T cell receptor beta chains below was sequenced from the same sample in a study of blood T cell repertoires in COVID-19. TCRdb keeps only in-frame clones here, not all; method: immunoSEQ multiplex PCR. The table includes a few hundred thousand clones, 70% to 90% detected once. The source material was peripheral blood. The origin of the receptors is a woman in her forties or fifties who had recovered from COVID-19.

The J gene is TRBJ2-5, the V gene TRBV19; no clear D gene. V was clipped by 3 bases and J by 1 base, with 6 bases between them. This CDR3 has 13 residues. Germline V gene sequence: CDR1 LNHDA, CDR2 SQIVND (reference sequence). The CDR3 nucleotides are TGTGCCAGTAGTATGGGCAGCCAAGAGACCCAGTACTTC. It encodes CASSMGSQETQYF.

In its sample, this clone was seen once. The J gene is TRBJ2-5, the V gene TRBV27; D is ambiguous. CDR3 length: 11 residues. Looked up from germline, CDR1 is MNHEY and CDR2 is SMNVEV (reference sequence). Trimming shortened V by 2 bases and J by 5 bases, and 3 bases separated the two germline ends. CDR3 protein: CASSLPETQYF. The CDR3 DNA reads TGTGCCAGCAGTTTACCGGAGACCCAGTACTTC.

The chain recombines TRBV29-1 with TRBJ2-5; D possibly corresponds to TRBD2 (6 bases). The V gene lost 8 bases and the J gene lost 5 bases, with 15 bases spanning the gap. From germline, CDR1 is SQVTM and CDR2 ANQGSEA. This CDR3 has 12 amino acids. CDR3 sequence reads: CSSREPTETQYF. Written as DNA, the CDR3 is TGCAGCTCACGGGAGCCGACGGAGACCCAGTACTTC. Full variable domain (remainder filled in from reference TRBV29-1 and TRBJ2-5): SAVISQKPSRDICQRGTSLTIQCQVDSQVTMMFWYRQQPGQSLTLIATANQGSEATYESGFVIDKFPISRPNLTFSTLTVSNMSPEDSSIYLCSSREPTETQYFGPGTRLLVL.

This chain links TRBV28 with TRBJ1-5, with D unclear. Trimming stripped 4 bases from V and 1 base from J, with 11 bases between. The CDR3 consists of 15 residues. The germline CDR1 and CDR2 sequences are MDHEN and SYDVKM. The CDR3 loop reads CASSSSTRSNQPQHF. In DNA form, the CDR3 reads TGTGCCAGCAGTTCGAGTACCAGGAGCAATCAGCCCCAGCATTTT.

J is TRBJ1-1 and V is TRBV19, with 7 bases aligning to TRBD1. The junction had 11 bases not matched to a gene; V was cut back by 5 bases and J by 5 bases. The CDR3 has 15 residues. Per germline, CDR1 LNHDA and CDR2 SQIVND (reference sequence). In DNA form, the CDR3 reads TGTGCCAGTAGTGCCGACAGGGCCCGGAGGACTGAAGCTTTCTTT. Amino acids: CASSADRARRTEAFF.